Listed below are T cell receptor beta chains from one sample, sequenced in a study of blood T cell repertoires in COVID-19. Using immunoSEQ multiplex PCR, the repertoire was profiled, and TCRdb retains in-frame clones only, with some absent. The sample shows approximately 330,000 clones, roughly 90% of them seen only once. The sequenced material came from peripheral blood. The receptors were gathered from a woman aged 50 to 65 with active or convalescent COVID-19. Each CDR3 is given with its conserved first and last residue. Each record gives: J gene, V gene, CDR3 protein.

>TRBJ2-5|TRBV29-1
CSTRDRDQETQYF
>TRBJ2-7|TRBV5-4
CASSPGGGGGPYEQYF
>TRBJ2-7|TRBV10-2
CASTQSGGALITYEQYF
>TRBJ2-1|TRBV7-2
CASSLAGTVFFKFF
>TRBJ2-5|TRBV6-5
CASSTRQGTRETQYF
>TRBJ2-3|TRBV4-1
CASSQGDITDTQYF
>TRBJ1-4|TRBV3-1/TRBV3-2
CASSQAVPTNEKLFF
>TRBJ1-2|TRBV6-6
CASSYKDRGANYGYTF
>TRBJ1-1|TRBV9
CASSVEPGFRNTEAFF
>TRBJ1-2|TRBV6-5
CASSSPILDTNYGYTF
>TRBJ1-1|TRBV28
CASSYAGSNTEAFF
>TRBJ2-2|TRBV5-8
CASSLRFGPRVTGELFF
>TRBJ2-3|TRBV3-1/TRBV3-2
CASSQEGGTDTQYF
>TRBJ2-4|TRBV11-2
CASSQIDRGLAKNIQYF
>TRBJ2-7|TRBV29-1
CSVRGQDTYEQYF
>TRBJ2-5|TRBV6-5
CASSYGLAGAGETQYF
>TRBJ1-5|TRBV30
CAWAQDSNQPQHF
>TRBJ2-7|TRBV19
CASSGISTYEQYF
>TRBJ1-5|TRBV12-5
CASGLPSSDRGRQPQHF
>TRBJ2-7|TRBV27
CASSLAGPYEQYF
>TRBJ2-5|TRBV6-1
CASSEGPGETQYF
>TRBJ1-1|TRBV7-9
CASSRQQGTEAFF
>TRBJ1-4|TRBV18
CASSPNQGGGEKLFF
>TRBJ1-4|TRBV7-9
CASSLWGEDVLFF
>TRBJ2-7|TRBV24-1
CATSDHSDRSYEQYF
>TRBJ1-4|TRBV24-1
CATSATGSGGEKLFF
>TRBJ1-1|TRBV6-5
CASSKPGSEAFF
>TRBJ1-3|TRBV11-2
CASSLEEGSGNTIYF
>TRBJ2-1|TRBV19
CASSTPGGPHNEQFF
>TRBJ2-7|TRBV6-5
CASSMGLAVSYEQYF
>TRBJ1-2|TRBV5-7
CASSPDRGDNYGYTF